A selection of T cell receptor beta chains follows, all from one sample in a study of T cell changes during pregnancy in multiple sclerosis. Sequenced by immunoSEQ multiplex PCR; TCRdb stores in-frame clones only, minus some. The repertoire includes around 60,000 clones, just under 95% of them detected once, and 1.4% sits in the top ten. The sequences come from peripheral blood, collected in the second trimester of pregnancy. These TCRs come from a female donor with multiple sclerosis, enrolled in a pregnancy study. Each CDR3 is given with its conserved first and last residue. Fields, in order: V gene, D gene, clone size, J gene, CDR3 protein, CDR3 DNA. The D gene is left open where the match is weak. Some rows mark clone size as missing; the rest say once, few, many or name a class of expanded clone.

TRBV14	NA	NA	TRBJ1-1	CASSQVGQNTEAFF	TGTGCCAGCAGCCAAGTTGGGCAGAACACTGAAGCTTTCTTT
TRBV27	NA	NA	TRBJ1-2	CASSLGEAYGYTF	TGTGCCAGCAGTTTAGGGGAGGCCTATGGCTACACCTTC
TRBV6-1	NA	NA	TRBJ1-2	CASTPGLWDYGYTF	TGTGCCAGCACCCCTGGGCTTTGGGACTATGGCTACACCTTC
TRBV4-1	NA	once	TRBJ1-5	CASSQDHYSAGEYQPQHF	TGCGCCAGCAGCCAAGATCACTATTCGGCAGGGGAATATCAGCCCCAGCATTTT
TRBV11-2	NA	NA	TRBJ2-6	CASSYYRAGANVLTF	TGTGCCAGCAGCTACTACAGGGCTGGGGCCAACGTCCTGACTTTC
TRBV5-1	TRBD1	once	TRBJ2-5	CASSFGTEQETQYF	TGCGCCAGCAGCTTCGGGACAGAACAAGAGACCCAGTACTTC
TRBV9	NA	NA	TRBJ1-1	CASSVGLGVSEAFF	TGTGCCAGCAGCGTAGGGTTAGGGGTATCTGAAGCTTTCTTT
TRBV5-6	NA	NA	TRBJ1-1	CASSLSLQGPGTEAFF	TGTGCCAGCAGCTTAAGTTTACAGGGTCCCGGCACTGAAGCTTTCTTT
TRBV5-6	NA	few	TRBJ1-1	CASSRDFYTEAFF	TGTGCCAGCAGTCGCGACTTCTACACTGAAGCTTTCTTT
TRBV4-2	TRBD2	NA	TRBJ2-3	CASSQEGREGLSDTQYF	TGTGCCAGCAGCCAAGAGGGACGGGAGGGCCTTAGTGATACGCAGTATTTT
TRBV11-2	TRBD2	NA	TRBJ2-1	CASSPSGGRNEQFF	TGTGCCAGCAGCCCAAGCGGCGGGAGAAATGAGCAGTTCTTC
TRBV11-2	TRBD2	NA	TRBJ2-3	CASSLVGGRGTDTQYF	TGTGCCAGCAGCTTAGTCGGCGGGAGGGGCACAGATACGCAGTATTTT
TRBV5-4	TRBD2	NA	TRBJ2-1	CASRIAGKALYEQFF	TGTGCCAGCAGGATAGCGGGAAAGGCGCTATATGAGCAGTTCTTC
TRBV18	TRBD2	NA	TRBJ2-1	CASTPGSVSGREFNEQFF	TGTGCCAGCACACCAGGGTCCGTTAGCGGGAGGGAATTTAATGAGCAGTTCTTC
TRBV7-9	NA	NA	TRBJ1-2	CASSLRVASYGYTF	TGTGCCAGCAGCCTTCGCGTTGCGTCCTATGGCTACACCTTC
TRBV14	NA	once	TRBJ2-7	CASSLRNSYEQYF	TGTGCCAGCAGCCTGCGAAACTCCTACGAGCAGTACTTC
TRBV7-9	NA	few	TRBJ2-1	CASSLVAGVNEQFF	TGTGCCAGCAGCTTAGTTGCAGGGGTCAATGAGCAGTTCTTC
TRBV27	NA	NA	TRBJ1-1	CASRQKRENTEAFF	TGTGCCAGCAGACAAAAGAGGGAGAACACTGAAGCTTTCTTT
TRBV9	NA	NA	TRBJ1-5	CASSPNSNQPQHF	TGTGCCAGCAGCCCTAATAGCAATCAGCCCCAGCATTTT
TRBV5-4	NA	NA	TRBJ1-2	CASSFGHDYGYTF	TGTGCCAGCAGCTTCGGACATGACTATGGCTACACCTTC
TRBV6-1	NA	few	TRBJ1-2	CASSEAGGRFVYGYTF	TGTGCCAGCAGTGAAGCAGGAGGGCGCTTCGTCTATGGCTACACCTTC
TRBV7-3	NA	NA	TRBJ1-4	CASSFAAGEKLFF	TGTGCCAGCAGCTTCGCCGCGGGGGAAAAACTGTTTTTT
TRBV19	NA	NA	TRBJ2-7	CASSPGQFEGPRYF	TGTGCCAGTAGTCCCGGACAATTCGAAGGTCCCCGGTACTTC
TRBV28	NA	NA	TRBJ2-3	CASNRGTDTQYF	TGTGCCAGCAACAGGGGCACAGATACGCAGTATTTT
TRBV19	NA	NA	TRBJ1-1	CASSTRGDGRLSAFF	TGTGCCAGTAGTACCAGGGGAGATGGAAGGCTTTCGGCTTTCTTT
TRBV4-1	NA	few	TRBJ1-1	CASSQASDTEAFF	TGCGCCAGCAGCCAAGCGTCGGACACTGAAGCTTTCTTT
TRBV21-1	NA	NA	TRBJ2-5	CASSKCKGMETQYF	TGTGCCAGCAGCAAATGTAAGGGGATGGAGACCCAGTACTTC
TRBV6-1	NA	once	TRBJ2-7	CASMFDGSPYEQYF	TGTGCCAGCATGTTCGACGGGAGCCCCTACGAGCAGTACTTC
TRBV7-2	TRBD1	once	TRBJ2-1	CASSAGTGAYEQFF	TGTGCCAGCAGCGCCGGGACAGGGGCCTATGAGCAGTTCTTC
TRBV30	TRBD2	NA	TRBJ2-7	CAWRTAGTSSTNGYF	TGTGCCTGGAGGACGGCCGGGACTAGCTCGACGAACGGGTACTTC
TRBV2	NA	NA	TRBJ2-5	CASGSGWETQYF	TGTGCCAGCGGGAGCGGGTGGGAGACCCAGTACTTC
TRBV30	NA	NA	TRBJ1-1	CAWSPTANTEAFF	TGTGCCTGGAGTCCGACAGCTAACACTGAAGCTTTCTTT
TRBV28	TRBD1	NA	TRBJ2-4	CASIHTGGAQNIQYF	TGTGCCAGCATCCACACAGGGGGCGCCCAAAACATTCAGTACTTC
TRBV5-6	NA	NA	TRBJ2-5	CASRYREGQETQYF	TGTGCCAGCAGGTACAGGGAAGGGCAAGAGACCCAGTACTTC
TRBV27	NA	NA	TRBJ1-5	CASSRGWGRDQPQHF	TGTGCCAGCAGTCGGGGATGGGGGCGGGATCAGCCCCAGCATTTT
TRBV9	TRBD1	NA	TRBJ1-2	CASSVDPAGQVNLDGYTF	TGTGCCAGCAGCGTAGACCCCGCTGGACAGGTGAATTTAGATGGCTACACCTTC
TRBV5-4	TRBD1	NA	TRBJ1-4	CASSRGTGGREKLFF	TGTGCCAGCAGCCGAGGGACAGGGGGTCGGGAAAAACTGTTTTTT
TRBV5-5	NA	NA	TRBJ1-1	CASSLHGDYTEAFF	TGTGCCAGCAGCTTGCACGGTGATTACACTGAAGCTTTCTTT
TRBV27	TRBD1	NA	TRBJ1-3	CASSFLQPGQGVNTIYF	TGTGCCAGCAGTTTTCTCCAACCGGGACAGGGGGTGAACACCATATATTTT
TRBV4-1	TRBD1	NA	TRBJ1-4	CASSQDSRTGSPVGEKLFF	TGCGCCAGCAGCCAAGATTCCAGGACAGGGTCCCCGGTAGGCGAAAAACTGTTTTTT
TRBV19	NA	NA	TRBJ1-5	CASRTAGWGGQPQHF	TGTGCCAGTAGAACGGCGGGCTGGGGGGGTCAGCCCCAGCATTTT
TRBV15	NA	NA	TRBJ2-5	CATSGGVSAGQETQYF	TGTGCCACCAGCGGAGGGGTCTCAGCGGGCCAAGAGACCCAGTACTTC
TRBV5-6	NA	NA	TRBJ2-1	CASSLTGLGQFF	TGTGCCAGCAGCTTGACAGGTTTAGGGCAGTTCTTC
TRBV7-2	TRBD1	NA	TRBJ1-2	CASSPSATGFGYTF	TGTGCCAGCAGCCCTAGTGCGACAGGGTTTGGCTACACCTTC
TRBV5-1	NA	NA	TRBJ1-1	CASSLEGGRETEAFF	TGCGCCAGCAGCTTGGAAGGGGGGCGGGAGACTGAAGCTTTCTTT
TRBV27	NA	NA	TRBJ2-5	CASSLSGTRDTETQYF	TGTGCCAGCAGTTTATCGGGGACCCGGGACACAGAGACCCAGTACTTC
TRBV5-1	NA	NA	TRBJ1-1	CATTEAQTGRAFF	TGCGCCACCACAGAGGCCCAGACAGGTCGAGCTTTCTTT
TRBV25-1	NA	NA	TRBJ2-3	CASIRCWGQGTDTQYF	TGTGCCAGCATAAGGTGTTGGGGGCAGGGCACAGATACGCAGTATTTT
TRBV5-5	NA	NA	TRBJ2-1	CASSLVLNEQFF	TGTGCCAGCAGCTTGGTCTTAAATGAGCAGTTCTTC
TRBV10-3	TRBD1	NA	TRBJ2-3	CAISGSGTGADTQYF	TGTGCCATCAGTGGATCTGGGACAGGCGCAGATACGCAGTATTTT
TRBV7-9	NA	medium-sized	TRBJ1-1	CASSFYRDTEAFF	TGTGCCAGCAGCTTTTACAGGGACACTGAAGCTTTCTTT
TRBV29-1	NA	NA	TRBJ2-5	CSVDRGIQETQYF	TGCAGCGTTGACAGGGGAATCCAAGAGACCCAGTACTTC
TRBV7-2	TRBD2	NA	TRBJ2-7	CASSLLAESYEQYF	TGTGCCAGCAGCCTCCTAGCGGAGTCCTACGAGCAGTACTTC
TRBV7-7	NA	NA	TRBJ2-3	CASSLIPGDTQYF	TGTGCCAGCAGCTTAATACCAGGTGATACGCAGTATTTT
TRBV28	TRBD1	NA	TRBJ1-2	CAAWPQGAKDYGYTF	TGTGCCGCTTGGCCACAGGGGGCGAAAGACTATGGCTACACCTTC
TRBV4-3	TRBD2	NA	TRBJ2-1	CASSLSSGNEGNEQFF	TGCGCCAGCAGCCTTTCGAGCGGGAACGAGGGCAATGAGCAGTTCTTC